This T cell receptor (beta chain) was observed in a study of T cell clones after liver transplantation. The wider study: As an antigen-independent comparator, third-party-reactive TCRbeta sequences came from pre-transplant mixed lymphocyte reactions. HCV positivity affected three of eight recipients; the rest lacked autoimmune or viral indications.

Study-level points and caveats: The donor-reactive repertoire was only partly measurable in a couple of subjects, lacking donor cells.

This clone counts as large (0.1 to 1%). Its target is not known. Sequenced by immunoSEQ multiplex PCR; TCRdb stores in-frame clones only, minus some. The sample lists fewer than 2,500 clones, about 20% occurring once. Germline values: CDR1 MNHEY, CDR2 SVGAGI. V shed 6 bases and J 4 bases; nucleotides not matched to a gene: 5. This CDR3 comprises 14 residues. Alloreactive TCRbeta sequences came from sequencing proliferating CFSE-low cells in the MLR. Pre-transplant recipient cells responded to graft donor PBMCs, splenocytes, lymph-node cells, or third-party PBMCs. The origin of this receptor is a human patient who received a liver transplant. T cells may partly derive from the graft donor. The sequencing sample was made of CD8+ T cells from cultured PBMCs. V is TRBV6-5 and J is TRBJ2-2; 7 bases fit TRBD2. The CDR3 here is CASSGGSSTGELFF. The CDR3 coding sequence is TGTGCCAGCAGCGGGGGGAGCTCCACCGGGGAGCTGTTTTTT.